Detailed here is one T cell receptor beta chain. The entry originates in a study of cytomegalovirus exposure and HLA in healthy donors. CDR3 length: 15 residues. The germline V gene has CDR1 SGDLS and CDR2 YYNGEE. V lost 0 bases, J lost 6 bases, and 15 bases lay in between. The assay was immunoSEQ multiplex PCR, and TCRdb's table has in-frame clones only and misses some. The table lists 150,000 to 200,000 clones, about 86% of them singletons, with approximately 2.1% in the top ten. V and J are TRBV9 and TRBJ1-2, with D tentatively TRBD1 (6 bases). Sequencing input: PBMCs. The origin of this receptor is a woman under 30 in good health and CMV-seronegative. CDR3 region: CASSVAGRGGNGYTF. In DNA form, the CDR3 reads TGTGCCAGCAGCGTAGCGGGCAGGGGAGGGAATGGCTACACCTTC.